This T cell receptor beta chain appears in the sequencing data of a study of blood T cells in healthy people across ages. Study-wide points: Expanded clonotype shifts may have been confounded, as the donors had an unknown CMV status.

The use of a sample-barcoded 5' primer and a J-beta primer mix characterized a second PCR of roughly 6 to 12 cycles. TCRdb processed the 5' RACE reads anew with MiXCR; each CDR3 protein has one entry. This table holds more than 600,000 distinct CDR3 sequences, 20% to 25% found once. CDR3 size: 14 residues. V was trimmed by 1 base and J by 7 bases, leaving 10 bases between them. Per germline, CDR1 SEHNR and CDR2 FQNEAQ (reference sequence). A note on this clonotype: Its antigen is unknown.

The same sample was also studied in work on T cells of mothers and their children. Per that study: A second PCR was performed with the M1S primer. This primer added sample barcodes and 2-4 random nucleotides. Each child contributed 2.5 million to 3.5 million TCR beta CDR3 reads, while each mother contributed over 8.5 million. Thymic selection molds TCR recombination products alike in related and unrelated pairs.

The sequenced sample was blood. The sequence was collected from a boy aged 5 to 17 in good health. The chain uses TRBV7-9 and TRBJ1-4, with unresolved D. The CDR3 is CASSLDFGGEKLFF. The CDR3 DNA follows: TGTGCCAGCAGCTTAGACTTCGGCGGTGAAAAACTGTTTTTT.